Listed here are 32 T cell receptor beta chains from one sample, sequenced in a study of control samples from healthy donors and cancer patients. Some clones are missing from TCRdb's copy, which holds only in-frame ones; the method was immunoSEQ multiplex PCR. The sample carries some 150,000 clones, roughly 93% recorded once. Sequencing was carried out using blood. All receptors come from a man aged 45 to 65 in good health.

The CDR3 loop is CASSALGLAVNNEQFF. Here the CDR3 DNA reads TGCGCCAGCAGCGCCCTCGGACTAGCGGTTAACAATGAGCAGTTCTTC. The chain carries TRBV5-1 and TRBJ2-1, with 10 bases fitting TRBD2. Germline V CDR1 and CDR2: SGHRS, YFSETQ. The J segment lost 5 bases and the V segment lost 4 bases, leaving 9 bases of the junction unmatched. This CDR3 is 16 amino acids long. Filled out from reference TRBV5-1 and TRBJ2-1, the complete variable domain reads KAGVTQTPRYLIKTRGQQVTLSCSPISGHRSVSWYQQTPGQGLQFLFEYFSETQRNKGNFPGRFSGRQFSNSRSEMNVSTLELGDSALYLCASSALGLAVNNEQFFGPGTRLTVL.

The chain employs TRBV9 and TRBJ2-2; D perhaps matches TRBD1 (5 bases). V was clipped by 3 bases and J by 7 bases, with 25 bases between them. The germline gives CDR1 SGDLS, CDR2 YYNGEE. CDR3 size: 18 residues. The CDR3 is CASSDPPLKPKGDGELFF. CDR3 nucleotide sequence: TGTGCCAGCAGCGACCCTCCCCTAAAACCTAAAGGGGACGGGGAGCTGTTTTTT.

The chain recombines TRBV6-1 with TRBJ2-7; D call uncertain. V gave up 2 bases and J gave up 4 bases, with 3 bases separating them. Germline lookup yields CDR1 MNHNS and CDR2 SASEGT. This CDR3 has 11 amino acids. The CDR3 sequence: CASSELYEQYF. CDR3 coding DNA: TGTGCCAGCAGTGAATTGTACGAGCAGTACTTC.

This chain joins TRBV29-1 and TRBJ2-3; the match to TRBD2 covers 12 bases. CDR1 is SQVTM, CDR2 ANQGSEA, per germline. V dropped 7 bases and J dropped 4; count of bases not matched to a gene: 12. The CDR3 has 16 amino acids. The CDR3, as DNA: TGCAGCGCCCGACTAGCGGGAGAATTGAGAGCAGATACGCAGTATTTT. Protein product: CSARLAGELRADTQYF.

CDR3 DNA: TGTGCCAGCAGTTTATACGGCACAGATACGCAGTATTTT. As protein: CASSLYGTDTQYF. The V gene is TRBV27, the J gene TRBJ2-3; D gene ambiguous. This CDR3 comprises 13 residues. The germline V gene encodes CDR1 MNHEY and CDR2 SMNVEV (reference sequence). V dropped 1 base and J dropped 1 base, with 3 bases sitting between them.

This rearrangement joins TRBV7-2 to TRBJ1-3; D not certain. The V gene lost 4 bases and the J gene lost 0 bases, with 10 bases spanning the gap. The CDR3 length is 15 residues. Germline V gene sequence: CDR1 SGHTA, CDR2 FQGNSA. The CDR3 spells CASSSHPSSGNTIYF. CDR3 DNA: TGTGCCAGCAGCTCCCACCCTAGCTCTGGAAACACCATATATTTT.

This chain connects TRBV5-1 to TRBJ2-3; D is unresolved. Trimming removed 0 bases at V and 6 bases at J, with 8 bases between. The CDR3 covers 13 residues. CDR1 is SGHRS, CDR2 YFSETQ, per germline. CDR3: CASSLGTRDTQYF. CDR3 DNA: TGCGCCAGCAGCTTGGGAACCAGGGATACGCAGTATTTT.

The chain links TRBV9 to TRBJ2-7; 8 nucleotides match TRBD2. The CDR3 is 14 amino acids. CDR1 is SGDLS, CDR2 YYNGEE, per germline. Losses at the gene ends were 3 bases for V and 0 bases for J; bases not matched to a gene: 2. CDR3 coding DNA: TGTGCCAGCAGCGAGACTAGCGCCTCCTACGAGCAGTACTTC. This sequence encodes CASSETSASYEQYF. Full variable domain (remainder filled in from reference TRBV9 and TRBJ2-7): DSGVTQTPKHLITATGQRVTLRCSPRSGDLSVYWYQQSLDQGLQFLIQYYNGEERAKGNILERFSAQQFPDLHSELNLSSLELGDSALYFCASSETSASYEQYFGPGTRLTVT.

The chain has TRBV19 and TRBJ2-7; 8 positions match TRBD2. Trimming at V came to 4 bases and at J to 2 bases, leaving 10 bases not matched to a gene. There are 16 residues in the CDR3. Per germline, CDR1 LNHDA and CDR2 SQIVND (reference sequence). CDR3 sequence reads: CASSTTSGGNPYEQYF. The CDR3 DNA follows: TGTGCCAGTAGTACCACTAGCGGAGGTAACCCCTACGAGCAGTACTTC.

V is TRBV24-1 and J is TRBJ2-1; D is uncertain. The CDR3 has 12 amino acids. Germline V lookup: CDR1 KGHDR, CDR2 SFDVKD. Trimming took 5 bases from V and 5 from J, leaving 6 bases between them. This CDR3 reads CATSGSHNEQFF. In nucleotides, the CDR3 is TGTGCCACCAGTGGTTCCCACAATGAGCAGTTCTTC.

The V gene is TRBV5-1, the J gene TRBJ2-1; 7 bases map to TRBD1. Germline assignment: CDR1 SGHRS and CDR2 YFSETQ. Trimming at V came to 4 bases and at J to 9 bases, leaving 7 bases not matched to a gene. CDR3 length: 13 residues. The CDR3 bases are TGCGCCAGCAGCCCCGGGACAGAGGGTGAGCAGTTCTTC. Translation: CASSPGTEGEQFF.

The CDR3 DNA sequence: TGTGCCAGCAGTGAATTTCGTTCCCATCAGCCCCAGCATTTT. It codes for CASSEFRSHQPQHF. The genes are TRBV2 and TRBJ1-5; D is uncertain. Trimming took 2 bases from V and 5 from J, leaving 10 bases between them. The CDR3 has 14 amino acids. Germline V lookup: CDR1 SNHLY, CDR2 FYNNEI.

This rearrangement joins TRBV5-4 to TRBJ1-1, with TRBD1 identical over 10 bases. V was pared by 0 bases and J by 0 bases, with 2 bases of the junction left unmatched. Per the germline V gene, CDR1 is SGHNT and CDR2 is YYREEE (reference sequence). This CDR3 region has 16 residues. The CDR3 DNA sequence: TGTGCCAGCAGCTTGGGACAGGGGGCGATGAACACTGAAGCTTTCTTT. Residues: CASSLGQGAMNTEAFF.

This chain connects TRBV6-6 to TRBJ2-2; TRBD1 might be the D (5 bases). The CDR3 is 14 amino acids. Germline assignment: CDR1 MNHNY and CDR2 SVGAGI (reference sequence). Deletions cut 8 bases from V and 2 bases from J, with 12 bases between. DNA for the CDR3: TGTGCCAGCGACAGAGTTTTAAACACCGGGGAGCTGTTTTTT. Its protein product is CASDRVLNTGELFF.

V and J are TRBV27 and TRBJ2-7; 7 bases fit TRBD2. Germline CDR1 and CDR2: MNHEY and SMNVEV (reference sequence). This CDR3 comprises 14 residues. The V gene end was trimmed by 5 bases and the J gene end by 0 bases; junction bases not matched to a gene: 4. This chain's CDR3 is CASSQAGSSYEQYF. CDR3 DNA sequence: TGTGCCAGCAGTCAAGCGGGGAGCTCCTACGAGCAGTACTTC.

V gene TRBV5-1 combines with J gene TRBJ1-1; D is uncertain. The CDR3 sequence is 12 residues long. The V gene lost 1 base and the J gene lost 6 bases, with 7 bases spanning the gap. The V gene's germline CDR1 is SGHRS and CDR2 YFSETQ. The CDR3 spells CASSLSSAEAFF. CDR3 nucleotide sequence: TGCGCCAGCAGCTTGTCGTCGGCTGAAGCTTTCTTT. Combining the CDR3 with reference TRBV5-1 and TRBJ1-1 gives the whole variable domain KAGVTQTPRYLIKTRGQQVTLSCSPISGHRSVSWYQQTPGQGLQFLFEYFSETQRNKGNFPGRFSGRQFSNSRSEMNVSTLELGDSALYLCASSLSSAEAFFGQGTRLTVV.

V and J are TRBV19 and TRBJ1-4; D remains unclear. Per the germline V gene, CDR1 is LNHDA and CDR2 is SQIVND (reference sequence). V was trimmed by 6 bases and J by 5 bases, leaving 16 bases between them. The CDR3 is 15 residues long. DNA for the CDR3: TGTGCCAGTAGCCCAAATCCGGGAACCAATGAAAAACTGTTTTTT. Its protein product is CASSPNPGTNEKLFF.

The CDR3 nucleotides read TGTGCCAGCAGCCCTTGGGACAGGGACTCTGGAAACACCATATATTTT. It is translated as CASSPWDRDSGNTIYF. The J gene is TRBJ1-3, the V gene TRBV3-1 (or the pseudogene TRBV3-2), with TRBD1 matching over 9 bases. After removal of 4 bases from V and 0 bases from J, the junction contained 4 bases not matched to a gene. CDR3 length: 16 residues. Germline V gives CDR1 LGHDT, CDR2 YNNKEL (reference sequence).

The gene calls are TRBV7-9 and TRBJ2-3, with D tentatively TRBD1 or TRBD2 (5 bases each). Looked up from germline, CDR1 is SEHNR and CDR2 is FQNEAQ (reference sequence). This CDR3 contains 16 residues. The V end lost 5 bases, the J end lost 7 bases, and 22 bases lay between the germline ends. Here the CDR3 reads CASSRGAGLDVYTQYF. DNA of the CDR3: TGTGCCAGCAGCCGAGGGGCGGGCCTCGATGTATATACGCAGTATTTT.

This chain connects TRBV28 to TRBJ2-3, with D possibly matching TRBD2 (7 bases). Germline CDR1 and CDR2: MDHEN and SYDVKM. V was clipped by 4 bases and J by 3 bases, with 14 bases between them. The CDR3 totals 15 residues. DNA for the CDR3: TGTGCCAGCAGTTCTAGGGGGAGGGCGACAGATACGCAGTATTTT. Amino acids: CASSSRGRATDTQYF.

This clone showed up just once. CDR3 loop: CASRETQDSPLHF. For the CDR3, the DNA is TGTGCCAGCAGGGAGACTCAAGATTCACCCCTCCACTTT. The chain uses TRBV6-5 and TRBJ1-6; D not resolved. V gave up 6 bases and J gave up 8 bases, with 11 bases separating them. This CDR3 has 13 residues. Germline V gene data show CDR1 as MNHEY and CDR2 as SVGAGI.

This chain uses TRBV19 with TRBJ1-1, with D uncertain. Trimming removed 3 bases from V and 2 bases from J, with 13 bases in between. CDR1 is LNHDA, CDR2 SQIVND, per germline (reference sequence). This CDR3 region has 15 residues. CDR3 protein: CASSIPPGINTEAFF. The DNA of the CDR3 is TGTGCCAGTAGTATCCCCCCAGGTATTAACACTGAAGCTTTCTTT.

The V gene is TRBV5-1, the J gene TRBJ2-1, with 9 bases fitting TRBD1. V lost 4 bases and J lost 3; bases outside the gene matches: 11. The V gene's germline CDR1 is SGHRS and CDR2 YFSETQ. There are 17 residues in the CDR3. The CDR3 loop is CASSPADRGGFYNEQFF. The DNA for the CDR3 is TGCGCCAGCAGCCCAGCGGACAGGGGAGGTTTCTACAATGAGCAGTTCTTC.

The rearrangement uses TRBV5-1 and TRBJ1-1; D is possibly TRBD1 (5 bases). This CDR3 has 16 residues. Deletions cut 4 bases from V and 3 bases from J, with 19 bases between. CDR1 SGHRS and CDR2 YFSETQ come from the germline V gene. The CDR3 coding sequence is TGCGCCAGCAGCGCATCCACAAGGGGTAAGGACACTGAAGCTTTCTTT. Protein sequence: CASSASTRGKDTEAFF. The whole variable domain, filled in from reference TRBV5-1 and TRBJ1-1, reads KAGVTQTPRYLIKTRGQQVTLSCSPISGHRSVSWYQQTPGQGLQFLFEYFSETQRNKGNFPGRFSGRQFSNSRSEMNVSTLELGDSALYLCASSASTRGKDTEAFFGQGTRLTVV.

CDR3 DNA sequence: TGTGCCAGCTCAACCCGACAGGGCGCAGATACGCAGTATTTT. Translated: CASSTRQGADTQYF. The rearrangement links TRBV18 to TRBJ2-3; 7 bases fit TRBD1. The CDR3 is made up of 14 amino acids. V lost 5 bases to trimming and J lost 4 bases; unmatched junction nucleotides: 6. CDR1 and CDR2 from the germline V gene are KGHSH and LQKENI.

The CDR3 reads CASSQSLGGEETQYF. The CDR3 nucleotides read TGTGCCAGCAGCCAATCTCTCGGTGGGGAGGAGACCCAGTACTTC. The chain couples TRBV16 to TRBJ2-5; D perhaps matches TRBD2 (5 bases). With 0 bases removed from V and 5 bases from J, the gap between germline ends came to 13 bases. Germline CDR1 is KGHSY and CDR2 is FQNENV. This CDR3 contains 15 residues.

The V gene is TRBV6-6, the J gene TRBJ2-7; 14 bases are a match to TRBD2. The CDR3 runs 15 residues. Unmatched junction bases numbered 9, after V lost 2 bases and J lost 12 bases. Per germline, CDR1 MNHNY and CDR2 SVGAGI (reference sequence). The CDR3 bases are TGTGCCAGCAGTTACGCCGGGACTAGCGGGAGCGGGCTGTACTTC. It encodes CASSYAGTSGSGLYF.

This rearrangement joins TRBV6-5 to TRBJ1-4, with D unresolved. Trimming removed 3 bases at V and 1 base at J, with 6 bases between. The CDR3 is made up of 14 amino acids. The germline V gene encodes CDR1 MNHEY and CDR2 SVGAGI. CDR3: CASSYRGTNEKLFF. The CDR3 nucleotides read TGTGCCAGCAGTTATAGAGGAACTAATGAAAAACTGTTTTTT.

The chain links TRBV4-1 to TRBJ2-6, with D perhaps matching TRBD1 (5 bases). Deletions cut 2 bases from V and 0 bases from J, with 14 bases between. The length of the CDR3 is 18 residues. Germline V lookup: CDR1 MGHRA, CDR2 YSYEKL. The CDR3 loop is CASSQRQSLYSGANVLTF. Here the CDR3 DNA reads TGCGCCAGCAGCCAAAGACAGTCCCTGTACTCTGGGGCCAACGTCCTGACTTTC.

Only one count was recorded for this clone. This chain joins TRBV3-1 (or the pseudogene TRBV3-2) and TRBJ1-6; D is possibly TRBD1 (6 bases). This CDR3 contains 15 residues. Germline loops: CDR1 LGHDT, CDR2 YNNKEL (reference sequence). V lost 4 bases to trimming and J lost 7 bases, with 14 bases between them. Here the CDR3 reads CASSRSGQGNSPLHF. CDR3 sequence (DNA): TGTGCCAGCAGCCGAAGTGGGCAGGGGAATTCACCCCTCCACTTT.

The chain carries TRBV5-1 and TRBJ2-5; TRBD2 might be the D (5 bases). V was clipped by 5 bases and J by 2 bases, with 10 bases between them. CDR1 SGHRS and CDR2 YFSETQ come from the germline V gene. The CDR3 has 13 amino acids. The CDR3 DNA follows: TGCGCCAGCAGTTCACTAGTTCAAGAGACCCAGTACTTC. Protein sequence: CASSSLVQETQYF.

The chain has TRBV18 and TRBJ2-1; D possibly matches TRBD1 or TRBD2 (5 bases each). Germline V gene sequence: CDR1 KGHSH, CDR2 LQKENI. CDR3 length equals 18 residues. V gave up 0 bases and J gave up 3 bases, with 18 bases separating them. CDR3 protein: CASSPPHFGTLNYNEQFF. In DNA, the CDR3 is TGTGCCAGCTCACCACCGCATTTCGGGACCCTGAACTACAATGAGCAGTTCTTC. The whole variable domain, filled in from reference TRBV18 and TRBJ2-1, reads NAGVMQNPRHLVRRRGQEARLRCSPMKGHSHVYWYRQLPEEGLKFMVYLQKENIIDESGMPKERFSAEFPKEGPSILRIQQVVRGDSAAYFCASSPPHFGTLNYNEQFFGPGTRLTVL.